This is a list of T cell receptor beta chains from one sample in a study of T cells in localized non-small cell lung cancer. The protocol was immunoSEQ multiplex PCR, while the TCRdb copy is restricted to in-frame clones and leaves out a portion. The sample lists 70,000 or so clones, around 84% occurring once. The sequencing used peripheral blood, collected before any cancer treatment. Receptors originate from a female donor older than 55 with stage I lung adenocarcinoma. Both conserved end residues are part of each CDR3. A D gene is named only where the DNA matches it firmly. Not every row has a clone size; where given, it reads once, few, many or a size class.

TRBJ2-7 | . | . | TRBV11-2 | CASSLDSTGPKYF | TGTGCCAGCAGCTTAGACTCAACGGGACCGAAGTACTTC
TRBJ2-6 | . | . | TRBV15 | CATSRSATGANVLTF | TGTGCCACCAGCAGATCGGCGACTGGGGCCAACGTCCTGACTTTC
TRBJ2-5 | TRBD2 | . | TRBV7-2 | CASSFPSGRQETQYF | TGTGCCAGCAGCTTCCCTAGCGGGAGGCAAGAGACCCAGTACTTC
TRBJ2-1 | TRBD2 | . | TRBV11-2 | CASSQLAGPYNEQFF | TGTGCCAGCAGCCAACTAGCGGGGCCCTACAATGAGCAGTTCTTC
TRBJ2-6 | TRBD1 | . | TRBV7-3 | CASSPQPLTTGAGANVLTF | TGTGCCAGCAGCCCGCAACCCCTCACGACAGGGGCTGGGGCCAACGTCCTGACTTTC
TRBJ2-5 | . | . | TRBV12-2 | CAREEGRETQYF | TGTGCAAGGGAGGAGGGCCGGGAGACCCAGTACTTC
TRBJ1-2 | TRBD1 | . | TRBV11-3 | CASSPRGQAYGYTF | TGTGCCAGCAGCCCAAGGGGACAGGCCTATGGCTACACCTTC
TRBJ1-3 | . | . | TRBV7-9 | CASNRGDSGNTIYF | TGTGCCAGCAATCGAGGGGATTCTGGAAACACCATATATTTT
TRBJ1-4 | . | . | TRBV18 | CASSRRGGNEKLFF | TGTGCCAGCTCAAGGAGGGGCGGGAATGAAAAACTGTTTTTT
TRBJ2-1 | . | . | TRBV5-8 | CASSLEGDHVYNEQFF | TGTGCCAGCAGCTTGGAGGGAGACCACGTCTACAATGAGCAGTTCTTC
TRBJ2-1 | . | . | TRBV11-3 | CASSLDPGEHNEQFF | TGTGCCAGCAGCTTAGATCCGGGGGAGCACAATGAGCAGTTCTTC
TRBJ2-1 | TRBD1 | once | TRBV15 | CAASRARDRGIDEQFF | TGTGCCGCCAGCAGAGCCCGGGACAGGGGGATCGATGAGCAGTTCTTC
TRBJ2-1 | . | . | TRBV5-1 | CASRHSGVGDEQFF | TGCGCCAGCAGACACTCAGGAGTCGGAGATGAGCAGTTCTTC
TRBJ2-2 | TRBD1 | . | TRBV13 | CASSLRDRNTGELFF | TGTGCCAGCAGCCTCCGGGACAGAAACACCGGGGAGCTGTTTTTT
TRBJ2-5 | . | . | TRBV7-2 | CASSAFTGLETQYF | TGTGCCAGCAGCGCCTTCACAGGGCTGGAGACCCAGTACTTC
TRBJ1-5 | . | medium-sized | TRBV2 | CASSEAGANNQPQHF | TGTGCCAGCAGTGAAGCGGGGGCTAACAATCAGCCCCAGCATTTT
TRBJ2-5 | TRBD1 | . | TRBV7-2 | CASSPDRGGRGTQYF | TGTGCCAGCAGCCCCGACAGGGGTGGTCGCGGGACCCAGTACTTC
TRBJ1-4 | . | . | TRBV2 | CASSSRGLNEKLFF | TGTGCCAGCAGTTCGCGAGGGCTAAATGAAAAACTGTTTTTT
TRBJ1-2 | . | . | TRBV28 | CASRGHYYYGYTF | TGTGCCAGCAGGGGACACTACTACTATGGCTACACCTTC
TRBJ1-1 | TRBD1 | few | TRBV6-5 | CASKGQPNTEAFF | TGTGCCAGCAAGGGACAGCCTAACACTGAAGCTTTCTTT
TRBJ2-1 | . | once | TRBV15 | CATSGALAALLYNEQFF | TGTGCCACCAGCGGCGCATTAGCGGCCCTCCTATACAATGAGCAGTTCTTC
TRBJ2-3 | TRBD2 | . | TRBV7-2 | CASSPRLAGGVVDTQYF | TGTGCCAGCAGCCCACGGCTAGCGGGAGGAGTTGTAGATACGCAGTATTTT
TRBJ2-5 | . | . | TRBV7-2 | CASSLIGAYQETQYF | TGTGCCAGCAGCTTAATAGGGGCGTACCAAGAGACCCAGTACTTC
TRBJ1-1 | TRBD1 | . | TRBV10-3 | CAISTRGQGGTEAFF | TGTGCCATCAGTACTAGGGGACAGGGTGGCACTGAAGCTTTCTTT
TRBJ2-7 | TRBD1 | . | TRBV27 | CASSLVGTGADEQYF | TGTGCCAGCAGTTTAGTGGGGACAGGGGCCGACGAGCAGTACTTC